This TCR beta chain was retrieved from a study of T cell repertoires in cytomegalovirus infection. On the study more broadly: Indications of both CMV infection and matching HLA type were provided by public TCR beta signatures. Study-wide results and caveats: Cumulated frequencies of public TCR beta families served to identify carriers of CMV plus the relevant HLA. Clonotype analysis showed dominance of the ex vivo response by HLA-C-restricted CMV-specific TCR beta clonotypes.

Between the trimmed V and J ends, which lost 7 bases and 1 base, there was a span of 15 bases. Germline V lookup: CDR1 MDHEN, CDR2 SYDVKM. The length of the CDR3 is 15 residues. This clonotype turned up a few times. Antigen unknown. TCRdb recomputed calls from the reads with MiXCR, one row per CDR3 protein. Of some 600,000 distinct CDR3 sequences detected, around 24% appear once; the ten largest clones hold around 7.6%. This TCR was recovered from a human donor in good health (CMV status not recorded). Some clones in this sample may be carry-over from other donors' samples. This rearrangement joins TRBV28 to TRBJ2-3; weak D call: TRBD1 (5 bases). The source material was CD8+ T cells from PBMCs. The CDR3 DNA is TGTGCCAGCACTTTCCTCCAACAGGGCACAGATACGCAGTATTTT. This sequence encodes CASTFLQQGTDTQYF.